This T cell receptor (beta chain) was captured in a study of T cell responses to AZD1222 COVID-19 vaccine. Whole-study findings and limits: Only a handful of AZD1222 recipients, several in all, had baseline seropositivity.

Generated by immunoSEQ multiplex PCR, the TCRdb table keeps only in-frame clones and is missing some. Of about 140,000 clones in the sample, about 89% were seen once. V shed 4 bases and J 2 bases; nucleotides not matched to a gene: 16. CDR3 size: 18 residues. Per germline, CDR1 SGHRS and CDR2 YFSETQ. To note about this clone: The antigen remains unidentified.

The rearrangement uses TRBV5-1 and TRBJ2-7, with 9 bases fitting TRBD1. The sequence derives from an adult who received the AZD1222 COVID-19 vaccine. The sample was peripheral blood, taken 28 days after the second AZD1222 dose. CDR3 DNA: TGCGCCAGCAGCCCACTCCCCCCGGGACAGGGTGTAACCTACGAGCAGTACTTC. Encoded protein: CASSPLPPGQGVTYEQYF.